This TCR beta chain stems from a study of blood T cell repertoires in COVID-19. The method was immunoSEQ multiplex PCR; TCRdb's version includes in-frame clones alone and lacks a portion of them. Found here are about 170,000 clones, 85% of them singletons; the top ten hold roughly 3%. Germline V gene lookup returns CDR1 KGHSH and CDR2 LQKENI. With 8 bases clipped from V and 7 bases from J, the junction kept 11 bases outside the gene matches. The length of the CDR3 is 14 residues. The sample taken for sequencing was peripheral blood. The V and J genes are TRBV18 and TRBJ1-2, with 9 bases fitting TRBD1. The receptor was derived from a human donor with acute or convalescent COVID-19. The donor label of this sample is uncertain. CDR3 bases: TGTGCCAGCACCGGGACAGGGACTCCAACTGGCTACACCTTC. It translates to CASTGTGTPTGYTF.